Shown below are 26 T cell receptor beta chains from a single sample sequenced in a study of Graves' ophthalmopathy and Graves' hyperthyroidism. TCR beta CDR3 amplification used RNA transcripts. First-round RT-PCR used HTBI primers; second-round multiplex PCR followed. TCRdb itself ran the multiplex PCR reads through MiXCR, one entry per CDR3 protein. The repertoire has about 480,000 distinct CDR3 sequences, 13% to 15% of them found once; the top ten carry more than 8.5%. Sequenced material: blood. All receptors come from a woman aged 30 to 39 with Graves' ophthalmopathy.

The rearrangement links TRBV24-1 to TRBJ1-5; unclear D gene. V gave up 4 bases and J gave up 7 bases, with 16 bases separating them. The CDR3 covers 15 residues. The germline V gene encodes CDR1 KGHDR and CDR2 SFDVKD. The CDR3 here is CATSDPGEDEQPQHF. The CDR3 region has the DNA TGTGCCACCAGTGACCCGGGTGAGGATGAACAGCCCCAGCATTTT.

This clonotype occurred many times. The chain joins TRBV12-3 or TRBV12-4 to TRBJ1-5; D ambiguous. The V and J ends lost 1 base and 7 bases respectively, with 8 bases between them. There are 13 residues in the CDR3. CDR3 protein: CASSLGVYQPQHF. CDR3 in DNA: TGTGCCAGCAGTTTAGGTGTGTACCAGCCCCAGCATTTT.

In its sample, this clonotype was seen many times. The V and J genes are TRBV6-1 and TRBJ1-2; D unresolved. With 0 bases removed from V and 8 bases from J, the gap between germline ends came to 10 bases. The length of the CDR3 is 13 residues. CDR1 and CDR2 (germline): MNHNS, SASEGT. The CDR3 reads CASSEAETRGYTF. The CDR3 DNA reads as TGTGCCAGCAGTGAAGCTGAGACTCGCGGCTACACCTTC.

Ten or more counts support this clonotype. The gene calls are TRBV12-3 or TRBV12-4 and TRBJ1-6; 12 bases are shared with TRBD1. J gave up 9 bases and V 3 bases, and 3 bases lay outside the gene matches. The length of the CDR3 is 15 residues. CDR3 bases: TGTGCCAGCAGTTTGGGACAGGGGGCGGGTTCACCCCTCCACTTT. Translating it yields CASSLGQGAGSPLHF.

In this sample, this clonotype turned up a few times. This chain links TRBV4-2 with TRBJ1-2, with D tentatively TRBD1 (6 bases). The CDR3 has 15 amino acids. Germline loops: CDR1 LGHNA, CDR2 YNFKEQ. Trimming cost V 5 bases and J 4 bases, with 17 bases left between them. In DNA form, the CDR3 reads TGTGCCAGCAGCGCCCGGAGGGGGGTGGGCTATGGCTACACCTTC. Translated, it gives CASSARRGVGYGYTF.

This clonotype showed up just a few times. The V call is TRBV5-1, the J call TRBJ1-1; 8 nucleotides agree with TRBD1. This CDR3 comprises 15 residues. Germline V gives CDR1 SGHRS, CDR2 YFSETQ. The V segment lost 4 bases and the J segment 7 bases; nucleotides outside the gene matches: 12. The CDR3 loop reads CASSLARQGADEAFF. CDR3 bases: TGCGCCAGCAGCCTGGCCCGTCAGGGGGCAGATGAAGCTTTCTTT. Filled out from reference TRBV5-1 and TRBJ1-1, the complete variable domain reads KAGVTQTPRYLIKTRGQQVTLSCSPISGHRSVSWYQQTPGQGLQFLFEYFSETQRNKGNFPGRFSGRQFSNSRSEMNVSTLELGDSALYLCASSLARQGADEAFFGQGTRLTVV.

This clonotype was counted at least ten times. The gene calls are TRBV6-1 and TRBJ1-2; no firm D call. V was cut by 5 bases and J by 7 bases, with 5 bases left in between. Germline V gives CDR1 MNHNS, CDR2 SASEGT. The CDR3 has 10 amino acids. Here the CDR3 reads CASSTLGYTF. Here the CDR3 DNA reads TGTGCCAGCAGTACCCTTGGCTACACCTTC.

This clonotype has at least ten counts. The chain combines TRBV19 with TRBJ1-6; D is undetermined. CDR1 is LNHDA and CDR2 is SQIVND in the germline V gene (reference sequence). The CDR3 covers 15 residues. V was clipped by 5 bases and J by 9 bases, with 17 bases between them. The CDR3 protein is CASSFLTPKGSPLHF. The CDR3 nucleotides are TGTGCCAGTAGTTTCTTGACCCCGAAGGGTTCACCCCTCCACTTT.

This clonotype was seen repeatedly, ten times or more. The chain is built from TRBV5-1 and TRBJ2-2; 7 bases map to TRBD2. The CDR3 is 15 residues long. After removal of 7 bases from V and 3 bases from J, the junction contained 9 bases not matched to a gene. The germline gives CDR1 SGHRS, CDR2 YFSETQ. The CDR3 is CASCPGGVDTGELFF. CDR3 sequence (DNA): TGCGCCAGCTGTCCGGGGGGAGTTGACACCGGGGAGCTGTTTTTT.

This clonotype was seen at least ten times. Written as DNA, the CDR3 is TGTGCCAGCAGAGCTACTAGCGGTAGCTCCTACGAGCAGTACTTC. It is translated as CASRATSGSSYEQYF. The V gene is TRBV12-3 or TRBV12-4, the J gene TRBJ2-7; 8 bases agree with TRBD2. The CDR3 loop spans 15 amino acids. V lost 6 bases, J lost 0 bases, and 7 bases stayed unmatched.

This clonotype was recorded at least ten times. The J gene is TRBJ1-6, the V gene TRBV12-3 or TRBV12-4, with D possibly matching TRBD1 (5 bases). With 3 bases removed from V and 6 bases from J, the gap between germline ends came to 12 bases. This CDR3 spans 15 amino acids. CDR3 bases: TGTGCCAGCAGTTTGGGGGGGGGAGTTAATTCACCCCTCCACTTT. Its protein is CASSLGGGVNSPLHF.

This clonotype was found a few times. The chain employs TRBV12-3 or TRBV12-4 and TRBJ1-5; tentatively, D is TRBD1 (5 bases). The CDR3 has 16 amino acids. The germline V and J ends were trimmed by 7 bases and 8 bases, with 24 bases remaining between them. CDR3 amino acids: CASTHQAGPAAEPQHF. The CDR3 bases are TGTGCCAGCACCCACCAGGCAGGGCCAGCCGCGGAGCCCCAGCATTTT.

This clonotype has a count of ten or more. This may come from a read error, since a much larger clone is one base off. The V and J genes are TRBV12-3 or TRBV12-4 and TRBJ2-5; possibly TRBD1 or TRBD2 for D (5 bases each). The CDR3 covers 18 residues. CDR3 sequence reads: CASSRGRRGASLQETKYF. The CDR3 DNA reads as TGTGCCAGCAGTCGAGGGCGAAGGGGCGCGAGTCTCCAAGAGACCAAGTACTTC.

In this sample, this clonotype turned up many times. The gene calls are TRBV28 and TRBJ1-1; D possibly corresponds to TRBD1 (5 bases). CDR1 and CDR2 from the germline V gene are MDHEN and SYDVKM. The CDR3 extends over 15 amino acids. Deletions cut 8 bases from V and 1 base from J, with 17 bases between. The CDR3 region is CASSRRGRENTEAFF. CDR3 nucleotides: TGTGCCAGCTCTAGGCGGGGCAGGGAGAACACTGAAGCTTTCTTT.

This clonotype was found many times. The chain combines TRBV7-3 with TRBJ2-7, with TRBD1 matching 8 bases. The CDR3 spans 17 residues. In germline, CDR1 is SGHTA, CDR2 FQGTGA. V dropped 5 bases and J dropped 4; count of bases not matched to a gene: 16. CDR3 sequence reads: CASSLRLEDRAVYEQYF. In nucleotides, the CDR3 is TGTGCCAGCAGCCTCCGTCTCGAGGACAGGGCAGTTTACGAGCAGTACTTC.

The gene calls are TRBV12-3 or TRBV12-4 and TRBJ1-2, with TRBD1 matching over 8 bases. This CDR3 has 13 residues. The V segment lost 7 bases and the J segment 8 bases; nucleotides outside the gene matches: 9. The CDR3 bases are TGTGCCAGCACGGTCAGGGGGCGCGGAGGCTACACCTTC. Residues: CASTVRGRGGYTF.

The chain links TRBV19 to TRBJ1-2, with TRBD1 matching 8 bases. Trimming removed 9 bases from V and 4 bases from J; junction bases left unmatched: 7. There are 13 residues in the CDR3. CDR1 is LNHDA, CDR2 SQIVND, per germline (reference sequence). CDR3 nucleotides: TGTGCCAGCCAGACCGGGACAGGCTATGGCTACACCTTC. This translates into CASQTGTGYGYTF.

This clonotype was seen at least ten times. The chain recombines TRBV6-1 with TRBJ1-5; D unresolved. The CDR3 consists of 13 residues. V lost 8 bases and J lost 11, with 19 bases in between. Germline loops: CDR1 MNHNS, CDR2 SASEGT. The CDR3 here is CASLGRMRGTQHF. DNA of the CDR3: TGTGCCAGCCTTGGACGGATGCGAGGGACCCAGCATTTT.

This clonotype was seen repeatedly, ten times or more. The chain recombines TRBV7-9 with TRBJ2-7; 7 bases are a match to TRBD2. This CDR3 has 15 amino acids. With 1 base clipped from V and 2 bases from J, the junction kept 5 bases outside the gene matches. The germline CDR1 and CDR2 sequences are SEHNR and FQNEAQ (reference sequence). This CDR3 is CASSLEAGAPYEQYF. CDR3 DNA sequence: TGTGCCAGCAGCTTAGAGGCGGGAGCCCCCTACGAGCAGTACTTC.

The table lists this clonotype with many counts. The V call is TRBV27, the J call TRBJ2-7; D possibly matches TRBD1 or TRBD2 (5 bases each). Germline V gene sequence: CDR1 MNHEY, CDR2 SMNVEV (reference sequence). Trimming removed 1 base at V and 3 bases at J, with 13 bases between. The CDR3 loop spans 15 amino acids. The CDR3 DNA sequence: TGTGCCAGCAGTTTATTAGGGACGGAAAACTACGAGCAGTACTTC. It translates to CASSLLGTENYEQYF.

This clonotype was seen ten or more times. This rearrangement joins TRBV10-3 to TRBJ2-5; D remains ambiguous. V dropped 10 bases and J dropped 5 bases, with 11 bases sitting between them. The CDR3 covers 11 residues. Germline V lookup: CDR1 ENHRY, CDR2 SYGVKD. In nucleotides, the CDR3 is TGTGCCACCCGGTTGGCCGAGACCCAGTACTTC. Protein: CATRLAETQYF.

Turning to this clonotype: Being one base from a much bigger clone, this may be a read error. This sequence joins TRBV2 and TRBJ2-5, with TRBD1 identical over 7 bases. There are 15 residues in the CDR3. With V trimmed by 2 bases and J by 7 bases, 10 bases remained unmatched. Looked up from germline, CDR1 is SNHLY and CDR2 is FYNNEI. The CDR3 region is CASSERRQGGVTQYF. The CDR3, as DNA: TGTGCCAGCAGTGAAAGGCGACAGGGTGGAGTGACCCAGTACTTC. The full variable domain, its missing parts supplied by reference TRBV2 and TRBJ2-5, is EPEVTQTPSHQVTQMGQEVILRCVPISNHLYFYWYRQILGQKVEFLVSFYNNEISEKSEIFDDQFSVERPDGSNFTLKIRSTKLEDSAMYFCASSERRQGGVTQYFGPGTRLLVL.

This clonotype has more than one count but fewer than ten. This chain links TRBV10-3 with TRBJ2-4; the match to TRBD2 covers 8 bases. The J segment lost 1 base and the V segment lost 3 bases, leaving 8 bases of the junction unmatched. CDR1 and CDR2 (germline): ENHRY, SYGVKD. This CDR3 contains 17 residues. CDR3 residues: CAISDQAGVRAKNIQYF. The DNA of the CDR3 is TGTGCCATCAGTGATCAAGCGGGAGTGAGGGCCAAAAACATTCAGTACTTC.

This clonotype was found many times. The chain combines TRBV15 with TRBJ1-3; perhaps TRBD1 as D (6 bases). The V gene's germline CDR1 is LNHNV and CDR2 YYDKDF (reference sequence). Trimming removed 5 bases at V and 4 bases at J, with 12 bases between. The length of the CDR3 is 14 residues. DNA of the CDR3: TGTGCCACCAGCTACCAGGGGCTCGGAAACACCATATATTTT. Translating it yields CATSYQGLGNTIYF. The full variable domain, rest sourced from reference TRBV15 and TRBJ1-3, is DAMVIQNPRYQVTQFGKPVTLSCSQTLNHNVMYWYQQKSSQAPKLLFHYYDKDFNNEADTPDNFQSRRPNTSFCFLDIRSPGLGDTAMYLCATSYQGLGNTIYFGEGSWLTVV.

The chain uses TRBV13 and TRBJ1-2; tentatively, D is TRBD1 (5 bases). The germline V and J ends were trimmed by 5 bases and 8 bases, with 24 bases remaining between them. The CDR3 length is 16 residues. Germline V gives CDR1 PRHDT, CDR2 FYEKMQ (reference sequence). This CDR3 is CASSLLGGHPAGGYTF. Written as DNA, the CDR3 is TGTGCCAGCAGCCTCCTCGGAGGACACCCTGCTGGCGGCTACACCTTC.

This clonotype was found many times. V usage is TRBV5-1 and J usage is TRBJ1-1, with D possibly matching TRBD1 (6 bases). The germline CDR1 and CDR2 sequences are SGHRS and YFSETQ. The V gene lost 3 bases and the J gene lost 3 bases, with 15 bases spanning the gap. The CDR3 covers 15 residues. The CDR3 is CASSWGGGGYTEAFF. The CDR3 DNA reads TGCGCCAGCAGCTGGGGGGGAGGGGGTTACACTGAAGCTTTCTTT.